The next 3 T cell receptor beta chains were all read from a single sample in a study of beta chain features in type 1 diabetes (dated by TCRdb to the late 2010s). Libraries were made using the immunoSEQ multiplex PCR assay. The High Capacity cDNA Reverse Transcription Kit was used to reverse transcribe all of the isolated RNA, meaning that expressed TCRB transcripts were what got sequenced. This immuneACCESS table, as held by TCRdb, lists in-frame sequences with V and J called but not all clones. Of the missing ones, under half trace to an unresolved V gene in checked studies; the others have no known cause. Here the sample has 300,000 to 350,000 clones; 7% to 9% occur a single time. Clones ranked in the top ten supply 0.44% of the sample. The sequenced material came from central memory CD4+ T cells from blood. The receptors were gathered from a young woman in good health.

The CDR3 is CASSLQNLGRTDTQYF. The DNA for the CDR3 is TGTGCCAGCAGCTTACAAAACTTGGGGCGCACAGATACGCAGTATTTT. This chain uses TRBV7-8 with TRBJ2-3; a possible D gene is TRBD1 (5 bases). V was pared by 2 bases and J by 1 base, with 13 bases between. Germline-derived CDR1 and CDR2 are SGHVS and FQNEAQ. CDR3 length: 16 amino acids.

In this sample, this clone turned up many times. The chain combines TRBV5-5 with TRBJ1-2, with a weak D call TRBD1 (6 bases). CDR3 length: 14 residues. Germline values: CDR1 SGHKS, CDR2 YYEKEE (reference sequence). V lost 1 base to trimming and J lost 4 bases, with 11 bases between them. The CDR3 loop is CASSLMGASYGYTF. The CDR3 DNA reads as TGTGCCAGCAGCTTGATGGGGGCGAGCTATGGCTACACCTTC.

This clone was counted only a few times. The rearrangement links TRBV28 to TRBJ2-1; TRBD2 agrees at 14 bases. This CDR3 comprises 16 residues. Germline CDR1 reads MDHEN; CDR2 reads SYDVKM. With V trimmed by 3 bases and J by 4 bases, 2 bases remained unmatched. The CDR3, as DNA: TGTGCCAGCAGTTTCGGGACTAGCGGGAGTTACAATGAGCAGTTCTTC. This sequence encodes CASSFGTSGSYNEQFF.